The next 19 T cell receptor beta chains were all read from a single sample in a study of T cells in Graves' hyperthyroidism and ophthalmopathy. Researchers took RNA transcripts and amplified the TCR beta CDR3 regions from them. Researchers ran a first-round RT-PCR on the TCR CDR3 using the HTBI primer set. One entry per CDR3 protein results from TCRdb running MiXCR on the multiplex PCR reads. The table lists around 520,000 distinct CDR3 sequences, about 24% of them singletons, with 11% in the top ten. The sample was blood. These TCRs come from a young woman with Graves' ophthalmopathy.

This clonotype was observed many times. The CDR3 spells CASSRQFGYTF. The DNA of the CDR3 is TGTGCCAGCAGCCGACAGTTCGGCTACACCTTC. The gene calls are TRBV6-2 or TRBV6-3 and TRBJ1-2; possible D gene TRBD1, 5 bases. Trimming left V 6 bases short and J 8 bases short, with 10 bases between. This CDR3 is 11 amino acids long. Per the germline V gene, CDR1 is MNHEY and CDR2 is SVGEGT.

This clonotype was seen ten or more times. The V gene is TRBV6-4, the J gene TRBJ2-2; D is perhaps TRBD2 (5 bases). Per germline, CDR1 MRHNA and CDR2 SNTAGT. CDR3 size: 13 residues. V was clipped by 5 bases and J by 5 bases, with 9 bases between them. CDR3 region: CASSLEDTGELFF. CDR3 bases: TGTGCCAGCAGTCTGGAGGATACCGGGGAGCTGTTTTTT.

Comments on this clonotype: This clone may be a read error of a much larger clone one base away. This chain links TRBV5-4 with TRBJ1-2, with unresolved D. V was shortened by 5 bases and J by 3 bases, with 11 bases between the two germline ends. The CDR3 contains 13 residues. Germline V CDR1 and CDR2: SGHNT, YYREEE (reference sequence). The CDR3 region is CASSSPSYYGYTF. For the CDR3, the DNA is TGTGCCAGCAGTTCCCCTTCGTACTATGGCTACACCTTC. Complete variable domain (other parts from reference TRBV5-4 and TRBJ1-2): ETGVTQSPTHLIKTRGQQVTLRCSSQSGHNTVSWYQQALGQGPQFIFQYYREEENGRGNFPPRFSGLQFPNYSSELNVNALELDDSALYLCASSSPSYYGYTFGSGTRLTVV.

This clonotype appeared a few times. The rearrangement joins TRBV6-5 to TRBJ2-7, with 10 bases fitting TRBD2. CDR3 length: 16 amino acids. The V gene end was trimmed by 2 bases and the J gene end by 3 bases; junction bases not matched to a gene: 7. Germline V lookup: CDR1 MNHEY, CDR2 SVGAGI. CDR3 DNA sequence: TGTGCCAGCAGTTACACCTTAGCGGGAGGATTCTACGAGCAGTACTTC. The encoded protein is CASSYTLAGGFYEQYF.

This clonotype was counted a few times. This chain joins TRBV5-1 and TRBJ2-2, with 7 bases aligning to TRBD1. The CDR3 extends over 16 amino acids. Unmatched junction bases numbered 11, after V lost 3 bases and J lost 6 bases. Germline CDR1 is SGHRS and CDR2 is YFSETQ. This chain's CDR3 is CASSSSAGGPAGELFF. CDR3 sequence (DNA): TGCGCCAGCAGCTCCTCAGCAGGGGGACCCGCCGGGGAGCTGTTTTTT.

This clonotype was seen a few times. The chain couples TRBV20-1 to TRBJ1-2, with a possible D match to TRBD1 (6 bases). The V gene lost 6 bases and the J gene lost 1 base, with 12 bases spanning the gap. CDR1 DFQATT and CDR2 SNEGSKA come from the germline V gene (reference sequence). This CDR3 has 13 amino acids. CDR3 DNA: TGCAGTGCCCCGGACAGTCTTAACTATGGCTACACCTTC. This encodes CSAPDSLNYGYTF.

The chain joins TRBV4-1 to TRBJ1-2; D may be TRBD1 (5 bases). V lost 0 bases and J lost 4, with 18 bases in between. The CDR3 spans 17 residues. Germline values: CDR1 MGHRA, CDR2 YSYEKL. The CDR3 region is CASSQDAEGLGGYGYTF. The CDR3 region has the DNA TGCGCCAGCAGCCAAGATGCTGAGGGTCTGGGGGGCTATGGCTACACCTTC.

Details on this clonotype: A much larger clone differs by one base, so this may be a read error. The genes are TRBV3-1 and TRBJ1-1, with D unresolved. Germline assignment: CDR1 LGHDT and CDR2 YNNKEL (reference sequence). Deletions cut 1 base from V and 1 base from J, with 4 bases between. This CDR3 spans 13 amino acids. CDR3 DNA: TGTGCCAGCAGCCAAGCCTCGAACACTGAAGCTTTCTTT. Its translation is CASSQASNTEAFF.

This clonotype was counted ten times or more. This chain links TRBV28 with TRBJ1-1; 7 bases are a match to TRBD1. In germline, CDR1 is MDHEN, CDR2 SYDVKM. V shed 7 bases and J 1 base; nucleotides not matched to a gene: 3. The CDR3 totals 13 residues. CDR3 amino acids: CASMGQQNTEAFF. The CDR3 DNA reads as TGTGCCAGCATGGGACAGCAGAACACTGAAGCTTTCTTT. Supplemented by reference TRBV28 and TRBJ1-1, the full variable domain reads DVKVTQSSRYLVKRTGEKVFLECVQDMDHENMFWYRQDPGLGLRLIYFSYDVKMKEKGDIPEGYSVSREKKERFSLILESASTNQTSMYLCASMGQQNTEAFFGQGTRLTVV.

This clonotype was seen more than once but under ten times. The chain links TRBV3-1 to TRBJ1-1; D gene ambiguous. Germline lookup yields CDR1 LGHDT and CDR2 YNNKEL (reference sequence). The CDR3 covers 14 residues. V lost 5 bases, J lost 1 base, and 11 bases lay in between. CDR3 in DNA: TGTGCCAGCAGCAAAAGGACGGAGAACACTGAAGCTTTCTTT. Protein: CASSKRTENTEAFF.

Ten or more counts support this clonotype. The rearrangement joins TRBV20-1 to TRBJ1-3; D not resolved. Between the trimmed V and J ends, which lost 0 bases and 0 bases, there was a span of 9 bases. Germline V gene data show CDR1 as DFQATT and CDR2 as SNEGSKA (reference sequence). CDR3 length: 15 residues. CDR3 nucleotides: TGCAGTGCTAGAGATCAGGTCCTCTCTGGAAACACCATATATTTT. This sequence encodes CSARDQVLSGNTIYF.

V is TRBV20-1 and J is TRBJ1-1; D is unresolved. Germline V gene lookup returns CDR1 DFQATT and CDR2 SNEGSKA (reference sequence). The length of the CDR3 is 14 residues. Trimming pared 0 bases from V and 0 bases from J, leaving 8 bases between. CDR3 sequence reads: CSARDGTLNTEAFF. CDR3 DNA: TGCAGTGCTAGAGATGGCACCTTGAACACTGAAGCTTTCTTT.

On this clonotype itself: A much larger clone differs from this one at a single base, so this may be a read error. The V gene is TRBV11-1, the J gene TRBJ1-1, with TRBD1 identical over 10 bases. Germline V lookup: CDR1 SGHAT, CDR2 FQDESV (reference sequence). The CDR3 length is 17 residues. The trim removed 4 bases at V and 12 bases at J, leaving 20 bases unmatched. The DNA of the CDR3 is TGTGCCAGCAGCTCCACACTCGCCGGGACAGGGGATTATGGATCTTTCTTT. Its protein product is CASSSTLAGTGDYGSFF.

This clonotype came up many times. The chain has TRBV2 and TRBJ1-2; possibly TRBD1 for D (5 bases). V was pared by 3 bases and J by 7 bases, with 21 bases between. CDR1 is SNHLY and CDR2 is FYNNEI in the germline V gene. The CDR3 covers 16 residues. CDR3 bases: TGTGCCAGCAGTGACCCAGCGAGGGGAATACCCTCTGGCTACACCTTC. Residues: CASSDPARGIPSGYTF. The variable domain in full, completed from reference TRBV2 and TRBJ1-2, reads EPEVTQTPSHQVTQMGQEVILRCVPISNHLYFYWYRQILGQKVEFLVSFYNNEISEKSEIFDDQFSVERPDGSNFTLKIRSTKLEDSAMYFCASSDPARGIPSGYTFGSGTRLTVV.

This clonotype has a count of ten or more. The DNA for the CDR3 is TGTGCCAGCAGCACGACACAGAACACTGAAGCTTTCTTT. It is translated as CASSTTQNTEAFF. The chain recombines TRBV7-9 with TRBJ1-1; D not certain. The CDR3 contains 13 residues. Germline CDR1 reads SEHNR; CDR2 reads FQNEAQ (reference sequence). With 5 bases removed from V and 1 base from J, the gap between germline ends came to 8 bases.

This clonotype was counted ten times or more. The chain combines TRBV29-1 with TRBJ1-1, with D possibly being TRBD1 (5 bases). Looked up from germline, CDR1 is SQVTM and CDR2 is ANQGSEA. V lost 7 bases, J lost 1 base, and 13 bases lay in between. This CDR3 has 13 amino acids. CDR3: CSGLGHSNTEAFF. The CDR3 region has the DNA TGCAGCGGGCTCGGACATTCGAACACTGAAGCTTTCTTT. The variable domain in full, with the rest retrieved from reference TRBV29-1 and TRBJ1-1, is SAVISQKPSRDICQRGTSLTIQCQVDSQVTMMFWYRQQPGQSLTLIATANQGSEATYESGFVIDKFPISRPNLTFSTLTVSNMSPEDSSIYLCSGLGHSNTEAFFGQGTRLTVV.

This clonotype appeared a few times. The chain combines TRBV12-3 or TRBV12-4 with TRBJ1-5, with 9 bases aligning to TRBD1. CDR3 length equals 13 residues. The V and J ends lost 5 bases and 7 bases, in that order; junction bases with no gene match: 3. CDR3 residues: CASSDRGYQPQHF. The CDR3 nucleotides are TGTGCCAGCAGTGACAGGGGGTACCAGCCCCAGCATTTT.

This clonotype appeared many times. V usage is TRBV5-8 and J usage is TRBJ2-5; D perhaps matches TRBD1 (6 bases). Trimming removed 0 bases at V and 4 bases at J, with 13 bases between. Looked up from germline, CDR1 is SGHTS and CDR2 is YDEGEE. The CDR3 loop spans 15 amino acids. In DNA form, the CDR3 reads TGTGCCAGCAGCTTGGGGGGGCTGGTTGGAGAGACCCAGTACTTC. Translating gives CASSLGGLVGETQYF.

This clonotype was observed many times. This sequence joins TRBV7-3 and TRBJ1-1; D is ambiguous. This CDR3 is built from 13 residues. Germline loops: CDR1 SGHTA, CDR2 FQGTGA. The V end was cut by 8 bases, the J end by 0 bases, with 10 bases between. The DNA of the CDR3 is TGTGCCAGCGGAGAACAGATGAACACTGAAGCTTTCTTT. Its translation is CASGEQMNTEAFF.